Following are 31 T cell receptor beta chains from one sample sequenced in a study of molecular identifiers for immune sequencing clone quantification (dated by TCRdb to the late 2010s). The method was PCR. Sequencer: Illumina HiSeq 4000. TCRdb reprocessed the public reads (quality trimming at Q25 with fastp, clone calling with MiXCR) and kept in-frame beta chains. Rows merge per CDR3 protein into single entries with the most common DNA and genes. The sample table shows around 480,000 distinct CDR3 sequences, and about a fifth are seen once. The ten largest clones represent around 0.86% of the sample. What was sequenced was naive CD8+ T cells from blood, with Jurkat cell RNA spiked in. According to the study, the label for this sample's cell subset or site signals: FACS-sorted CD8+CD4-CCR7+CD45RA+ naive T cells. The receptor source for this set is a human donor in good health. Some libraries in this study had Jurkat cell RNA spiked in.

This clonotype came up many times. V and J are TRBV10-2 and TRBJ2-5; maybe TRBD2 (6 bases). The CDR3 runs to 13 residues. V lost 10 bases and J 1 base, leaving 13 bases between the germline ends. Germline CDR1 reads WSHSY; CDR2 reads SAAADI. CDR3 in amino acids: CATEAGTQETQYF. CDR3 nucleotide sequence: TGCGCCACCGAGGCGGGGACCCAAGAGACCCAGTACTTC.

This clonotype was observed at least ten times. The rearrangement joins TRBV7-9 to TRBJ1-1, with no clear D. The CDR3 totals 15 residues. Between the trimmed V and J ends, which lost 4 bases and 4 bases, there was a span of 16 bases. In germline, CDR1 is SEHNR, CDR2 FQNEAQ (reference sequence). The CDR3 coding sequence is TGTGCCAGCAGCTCCCAAGAGAATTGGGGCACTGAAGCTTTCTTT. Its protein product is CASSSQENWGTEAFF.

A word on this clonotype: This could be a read error, since a much larger clone is one nucleotide away. This chain links TRBV4-3 with TRBJ2-7, with 8 bases matching TRBD1. The CDR3 consists of 15 residues. Germline V gives CDR1 LGHNA, CDR2 YSLEER. The CDR3 sequence: CASSQVRTGNDEQHF. In DNA form, the CDR3 reads TGCGCCAGCAGCCAAGTCAGGACAGGGAACGACGAGCAGCACTTC.

This clonotype was found a few times. The J gene is TRBJ1-3, the V gene TRBV6-5; D call uncertain. This CDR3 is 14 amino acids long. The V and J ends lost 2 bases and 2 bases respectively, with 7 bases between them. Germline CDR1 and CDR2: MNHEY and SVGAGI. CDR3 coding DNA: TGTGCCAGCAGTTACGGCACTGCTGGAAACACCATATATTTT. It translates to CASSYGTAGNTIYF.

This clonotype showed up just a few times. V is TRBV5-1 and J is TRBJ2-1; 7 bases are a match to TRBD2. The CDR3 contains 13 residues. Germline V lookup: CDR1 SGHRS, CDR2 YFSETQ. V dropped 0 bases and J dropped 10; count of bases not matched to a gene: 4. CDR3 in DNA: TGCGCCAGCAGCTTGGGCGGGAGCGTCGAGCAGTTCTTC. This codes for CASSLGGSVEQFF. Complete variable domain (other parts from reference TRBV5-1 and TRBJ2-1): KAGVTQTPRYLIKTRGQQVTLSCSPISGHRSVSWYQQTPGQGLQFLFEYFSETQRNKGNFPGRFSGRQFSNSRSEMNVSTLELGDSALYLCASSLGGSVEQFFGPGTRLTVL.

The chain employs TRBV2 and TRBJ2-7; D is uncertain. CDR3 length: 13 amino acids. From germline, CDR1 is SNHLY and CDR2 FYNNEI. Trimming pared 2 bases from V and 2 bases from J, leaving 7 bases between. This CDR3 is CASSEWAAYEQYF. The CDR3 bases are TGTGCCAGCAGTGAATGGGCGGCCTACGAGCAGTACTTC. The full variable domain, completed using reference TRBV2 and TRBJ2-7, is EPEVTQTPSHQVTQMGQEVILRCVPISNHLYFYWYRQILGQKVEFLVSFYNNEISEKSEIFDDQFSVERPDGSNFTLKIRSTKLEDSAMYFCASSEWAAYEQYFGPGTRLTVT.

This clonotype was recorded many times. The genes are TRBV4-3 and TRBJ2-7, with TRBD2 matching over 7 bases. CDR3 length: 14 residues. The trim removed 4 bases at V and 7 bases at J, leaving 10 bases unmatched. In germline, CDR1 is LGHNA, CDR2 YSLEER. CDR3 region: CASSPFAGGSEQYF. Here the CDR3 DNA reads TGCGCCAGCAGCCCCTTTGCAGGCGGGAGTGAGCAGTACTTC.

The table lists this clonotype with a few counts. This chain joins TRBV15 and TRBJ2-3, with D perhaps TRBD2 (6 bases). V dropped 8 bases and J dropped 4 bases, with 16 bases sitting between them. Germline CDR1 and CDR2: LNHNV and YYDKDF (reference sequence). The CDR3 spans 14 residues. The CDR3 loop reads CATGNGGPPDTQYF. The DNA for the CDR3 is TGTGCCACCGGCAACGGGGGTCCCCCAGATACGCAGTATTTT.

Remarks on this clonotype: One base away lies a much larger clone, so this may be a sequencing read error. V is TRBV29-1 and J is TRBJ2-2, with TRBD2 as a possible D gene (5 bases). The length of the CDR3 is 13 residues. Germline V gene lookup returns CDR1 SQVTM and CDR2 ANQGSEA. The chain's CDR3 is CSVVGQRTGEPFF. Written as DNA, the CDR3 is TGCAGCGTTGTTGGCCAGCGCACCGGGGAGCCGTTTTTT.

A word on this clonotype: This may arise from a read error, as a much more abundant clone is one base away. The V call is TRBV7-9, the J call TRBJ1-1; tentative D call: TRBD1 (5 bases). The CDR3 extends over 12 amino acids. V lost 11 bases and J 5 bases, leaving 15 bases between the germline ends. Germline CDR1 SEHNR, CDR2 FQNEAQ (reference sequence). The CDR3 DNA reads as TGTGCCGGCACCACAGGCGGGACTGAAGCTTTCTTT. This codes for CAGTTGGTEAFF. Based on the CDR3 plus reference TRBV7-9 and TRBJ1-1, the full variable domain is DTGVSQNPRHKITKRGQNVTFRCDPISEHNRLYWYRQTLGQGPEFLTYFQNEAQLEKSRLLSDRFSAERPKGSFSTLEIQRTEQGDSAMYLCAGTTGGTEAFFGQGTRLTVV.

Regarding this clonotype: A much bigger clone sits one base away, suggesting this may be a read error. The V call is TRBV7-9, the J call TRBJ2-5; D might be TRBD2 (6 bases). Germline-derived CDR1 and CDR2 are SEHNR and FQNEAQ (reference sequence). The V gene lost 5 bases and the J gene lost 0 bases, with 16 bases spanning the gap. The CDR3 is made up of 16 amino acids. CDR3 sequence: CASSIRLGRNQETQYF. CDR3 nucleotide sequence: TGTGCCAGCAGCATCCGACTAGGAAGAAACCAAGAGACCCAGTACTTC.

In its sample, this clonotype was seen once. Possible read error: a much larger clone is one base away. J is TRBJ2-7 and V is TRBV12-3 or TRBV12-4; 9 nucleotides agree with TRBD1. The CDR3 is 11 amino acids. CDR3 DNA sequence: TGTGCCGGCAGTCTAGGGGACAGGGTATCGTTC. This encodes CAGSLGDRVSF.

This clonotype has just a few counts. This chain joins TRBV11-3 and TRBJ2-7; TRBD1 agrees at 7 bases. The CDR3 spans 15 residues. Trimming removed 2 bases from V and 3 bases from J; junction bases left unmatched: 7. The germline gives CDR1 SGHNT, CDR2 YENEEA. The CDR3 sequence is CASSLNSGQNYEQYF. The CDR3 nucleotides read TGTGCCAGCAGCTTAAACTCGGGACAGAACTACGAGCAGTACTTC.

J is TRBJ2-3 and V is TRBV27; possibly TRBD2 for D (6 bases). This CDR3 contains 16 residues. The germline gives CDR1 MNHEY, CDR2 SMNVEV (reference sequence). V was trimmed by 0 bases and J by 1 base, leaving 11 bases between them. CDR3 DNA: TGTGCCAGCAGTTTATCCTGGGCTAGCGGCACAGATACGCAGTATTTT. It specifies CASSLSWASGTDTQYF.

Regarding this clonotype: Its ends do not fully match the called genes, so a read error is possible. The V gene is TRBV27, the J gene TRBJ1-1; D is possibly TRBD1 (6 bases). The germline CDR1 and CDR2 sequences are MNHEY and SMNVEV (reference sequence). The CDR3 is made up of 14 amino acids. Here the CDR3 reads CASRSQGHGTEALF. The CDR3 DNA sequence: TGTGCCAGCAGATCCCAGGGGCACGGCACTGAAGCTCTCTTT.

Turning to this clonotype: A read error is likely, as this CDR3 ends without the conserved phenylalanine or tryptophan. The J gene is TRBJ1-1, the V gene TRBV7-9; the D gene is possibly TRBD1 (5 bases). CDR3 length: 13 residues. V was trimmed by 2 bases and J by 7 bases, leaving 11 bases between them. Germline V lookup: CDR1 SEHNR, CDR2 FQNEAQ (reference sequence). The CDR3 reads CASSLYGGGEAFS. CDR3 nucleotides: TGTGCCAGCAGCTTATATGGTGGGGGTGAAGCTTTCTCT.

V and J are TRBV6-5 and TRBJ2-7, with a possible D match to TRBD2 (6 bases). The V gene lost 4 bases and the J gene lost 6 bases, with 19 bases spanning the gap. Germline V gene lookup returns CDR1 MNHEY and CDR2 SVGAGI. The CDR3 loop spans 15 amino acids. As DNA, the CDR3 is TGTGCCAGCAGTTTCCCTGGGGGGATTGGAGGCGAGCAGTACTTC. Translation gives CASSFPGGIGGEQYF.

This clonotype was seen ten or more times. The chain links TRBV2 to TRBJ2-3, with D possibly being TRBD2 (6 bases). The CDR3 runs 16 residues. Germline-derived CDR1 and CDR2 are SNHLY and FYNNEI. Trimming left V 2 bases short and J 6 bases short, with 18 bases between. The CDR3, as DNA: TGTGCCAGCAGTGAAAAGCCGCGGGATCCTATGGATACGCAGTATTTT. Translating gives CASSEKPRDPMDTQYF.

This clonotype was counted many times. The V and J genes are TRBV7-9 and TRBJ1-1; D gene unclear. The CDR3 contains 13 residues. Per germline, CDR1 SEHNR and CDR2 FQNEAQ (reference sequence). The germline V and J ends were trimmed by 1 base and 1 base, with 4 bases remaining between them. The CDR3 is CASSLVGNTEAFF. The CDR3 DNA follows: TGTGCCAGCAGCTTAGTGGGGAACACTGAAGCTTTCTTT. Using reference TRBV7-9 and TRBJ1-1 for the parts outside the CDR3, the full variable domain is DTGVSQNPRHKITKRGQNVTFRCDPISEHNRLYWYRQTLGQGPEFLTYFQNEAQLEKSRLLSDRFSAERPKGSFSTLEIQRTEQGDSAMYLCASSLVGNTEAFFGQGTRLTVV.

A few counts support this clonotype. This sequence joins TRBV10-2 and TRBJ2-1; D gene ambiguous. This CDR3 region has 13 residues. In germline, CDR1 is WSHSY, CDR2 SAAADI. V gave up 2 bases and J gave up 8 bases, with 10 bases separating them. CDR3 bases: TGCGCCAGCAGTGAGGAAGGTTGGGATGAGCAGTTCTTC. As protein: CASSEEGWDEQFF.

This clonotype occurred a few times. CDR3 bases: TGTGCCAGCAGCACAGCAGGGGCAACCTACAATGAGCAGTTCTTC. This codes for CASSTAGATYNEQFF. The J gene is TRBJ2-1, the V gene TRBV5-8; perhaps TRBD1 as D (6 bases). V lost 4 bases and J lost 2, with 13 bases in between. CDR3 length: 15 amino acids. Germline CDR1 and CDR2: SGHTS and YDEGEE.

As regards this clonotype: An end of the junction does not agree with germline; a read error may underlie this. The chain combines TRBV29-1 with TRBJ2-3; TRBD1 is a possible D gene (5 bases). The CDR3 contains 15 residues. Germline CDR1 is SQVTM and CDR2 is ANQGSEA. The CDR3 DNA is TGCAGCGTTGAGGATACGGGTATCTTGACAGATAAGCAGTATTTT. It translates to CSVEDTGILTDKQYF.

This clonotype was observed many times. V usage is TRBV27 and J usage is TRBJ2-7, with 7 bases identical to TRBD1. Germline lookup yields CDR1 MNHEY and CDR2 SMNVEV (reference sequence). V lost 5 bases and J lost 5; bases outside the gene matches: 3. The CDR3 totals 12 residues. CDR3 sequence: CASSRQGNEQYF. Written as DNA, the CDR3 is TGTGCCAGCAGTCGACAGGGTAACGAGCAGTACTTC.

CDR3 loop: CASRPHTVAGNEQFF. CDR3 in DNA: TGTGCCAGCAGACCCCACACGGTCGCGGGCAATGAGCAGTTCTTC. V and J are TRBV28 and TRBJ2-1; TRBD2 might be the D (5 bases). Germline-derived CDR1 and CDR2 are MDHEN and SYDVKM. The V end lost 6 bases, the J end lost 6 bases, and 18 bases lay between the germline ends. The CDR3 loop spans 15 amino acids.

There are many counts of this clonotype. CDR3 coding DNA: TGTGCCAGCAGTTTCGAGGACAGAACGGGCGACGAGCAGTACTTC. This sequence encodes CASSFEDRTGDEQYF. The chain has TRBV6-6 and TRBJ2-7; D possibly corresponds to TRBD1 (6 bases). Looked up from germline, CDR1 is MNHNY and CDR2 is SVGAGI (reference sequence). CDR3 length equals 15 residues. The V and J ends lost 4 bases and 5 bases respectively, with 18 bases between them.

There are many counts of this clonotype. This chain connects TRBV7-9 to TRBJ2-6; D possibly corresponds to TRBD1 (5 bases). V was shortened by 5 bases and J by 0 bases, with 23 bases between the two germline ends. The CDR3 covers 20 residues. Germline V gene sequence: CDR1 SEHNR, CDR2 FQNEAQ (reference sequence). The CDR3 DNA sequence: TGTGCCAGCAGCCCCGCTGGGGCAGGGCGATATCCCTCTGGGGCCAACGTCCTGACTTTC. Translation: CASSPAGAGRYPSGANVLTF. The variable domain in full, completed from reference TRBV7-9 and TRBJ2-6, reads DTGVSQNPRHKITKRGQNVTFRCDPISEHNRLYWYRQTLGQGPEFLTYFQNEAQLEKSRLLSDRFSAERPKGSFSTLEIQRTEQGDSAMYLCASSPAGAGRYPSGANVLTFGAGSRLTVL.

This clonotype has a handful of counts. The chain joins TRBV19 to TRBJ2-7, with D perhaps TRBD1 or TRBD2 (5 bases each). Trimming pared 7 bases from V and 2 bases from J, leaving 9 bases between. The CDR3 has 12 amino acids. Germline CDR1 reads LNHDA; CDR2 reads SQIVND (reference sequence). DNA of the CDR3: TGTGCCAGTACAGGGAGCCCCTACGAGCAGTACTTC. The encoded protein is CASTGSPYEQYF. Together with reference TRBV19 and TRBJ2-7, the CDR3 gives the full variable domain: DGGITQSPKYLFRKEGQNVTLSCEQNLNHDAMYWYRQDPGQGLRLIYYSQIVNDFQKGDIAEGYSVSREKKESFPLTVTSAQKNPTAFYLCASTGSPYEQYFGPGTRLTVT.

Concerning this clonotype itself: One end of the junction fails to match germline, which may point to a read error. V gene TRBV28 combines with J gene TRBJ2-5; D uncertain. The CDR3 is 15 amino acids. CDR1 and CDR2 from the germline V gene are MDHEN and SYDVKM. The CDR3 nucleotides read TGTGCCACCAGTTTTCGGGTCCCGGTCCAAGAGACCCAGTACTTC. Translation gives CATSFRVPVQETQYF.

In its sample, this clonotype was seen a few times. This rearrangement joins TRBV11-3 to TRBJ2-3; unclear D gene. CDR1 and CDR2 from the germline V gene are SGHNT and YENEEA. V was clipped by 3 bases and J by 9 bases, with 7 bases between them. This CDR3 has 11 amino acids. The CDR3 reads CASSLGITQYF. CDR3 bases: TGTGCCAGCAGCTTGGGGATCACGCAGTATTTT. The variable domain in full, completed from reference TRBV11-3 and TRBJ2-3, reads EAGVVQSPRYKIIEKKQPVAFWCNPISGHNTLYWYLQNLGQGPELLIRYENEEAVDDSQLPKDRFSAERLKGVDSTLKIQPAELGDSAVYLCASSLGITQYFGPGTRLTVL.

In regard to this clonotype: This clone may be a read error of a much larger clone one base away. The V gene is TRBV6-5, the J gene TRBJ1-3; D ambiguous. Germline assignment: CDR1 MNHEY and CDR2 SVGAGI. The CDR3 is 15 residues long. This chain's CDR3 is CATAPGPNTGGTVYF. The CDR3 DNA follows: TGTGCCACCGCACCGGGCCCGAATACGGGTGGCACCGTATATTTT.

This clonotype showed up many times. This chain links TRBV29-1 with TRBJ2-5; tentative D call: TRBD2 (6 bases). Deletions cut 4 bases from V and 2 bases from J, with 14 bases between. CDR3 length equals 14 residues. CDR1 is SQVTM, CDR2 ANQGSEA, per germline. CDR3: CSVVISDYQETQYF. As DNA, the CDR3 is TGCAGCGTTGTTATATCGGACTATCAAGAGACCCAGTACTTC. Full variable domain (outside the CDR3, taken from reference TRBV29-1 and TRBJ2-5): SAVISQKPSRDICQRGTSLTIQCQVDSQVTMMFWYRQQPGQSLTLIATANQGSEATYESGFVIDKFPISRPNLTFSTLTVSNMSPEDSSIYLCSVVISDYQETQYFGPGTRLLVL.